The clone carrying this T cell receptor (beta chain) appeared a few times. No antigen is known for it. Sequence at one end of the junction differs from germline and may be a read error. The CDR3 spans 12 residues. Germline CDR1 reads MNHEY; CDR2 reads SVGEGT. The record originates from a study of blood T cells in healthy people across ages. Study outcomes and limitations: With unsorted PBMCs, a conclusive comparison of naive versus antigen-experienced cells was not possible. Diversity of TCR beta per million T cells declined in a roughly linear way with age.

The authors extracted at least 6 micrograms of total RNA per sample. Together with a sample-barcoded 5' primer, a J-beta primer mix was included in a second PCR lasting about 6 to 11 cycles. Each CDR3 protein is one row after TCRdb ran MiXCR on the 5' RACE reads. The table shows around 780,000 distinct CDR3 sequences, with about 26% occurring only once. A further study also used this sample, focusing on T cells of mothers and their children. Per that study: Whether related or unrelated, pairs show similar shaping of TCR recombination output by thymic selection.

The V call is TRBV6-2 or TRBV6-3, the J call TRBJ1-2; D unclear. The receptor was isolated from a boy younger than 18 in good health. Sequencing used blood. The CDR3 sequence is CASSYHGYGYAF. Here the CDR3 DNA reads TGTGCCAGCAGTTACCACGGTTACGGCTACGCCTTC.